This TCR beta chain is from a study of regulatory T cells in long-lasting Graves disease. Combining iRepertoire HTBI primers with Arm-PCR of CDR3 regions, the authors built TCR beta libraries. TCRdb called the multiplex PCR reads again in MiXCR, with one record for every CDR3 protein. The data contain 600,000 to 650,000 distinct CDR3 sequences, roughly 15% of them singletons. The germline V gene encodes CDR1 LNHDA and CDR2 SQIVND (reference sequence). The V gene lost 10 bases and the J gene lost 2 bases, with 18 bases spanning the gap. This CDR3 is built from 15 residues. Described time point: newly diagnosed GD, antithyroid drugs for less than 3 months. The TCR library was made from RNA extracted from PBMCs. A volume of around 8.7 milliliters of peripheral blood was collected in EDTA tubes. Details on this clonotype: Antigen specificity is unknown.

General study findings and limits: The study found TRBV28, TRBJ1-2 and TRBJ2-5 favored in persistent disease.

These sequences were also reported in another study, on T cells in Graves' hyperthyroidism and ophthalmopathy. That source notes: Graves' hyperthyroidism is called stable when ophthalmopathy does not progress within 18 months.

The material sequenced was peripheral blood mononuclear cells (PBMCs), taken at new diagnosis, from a patient treated with antithyroid drugs. V gene TRBV19 combines with J gene TRBJ1-5; maybe TRBD1 (5 bases). This clonotype was obtained from a woman aged 25 to 39 with Graves disease. CDR3 in amino acids: CATRRVQGGNQPQHF. The CDR3, as DNA: TGTGCCACCAGACGAGTCCAGGGAGGCAATCAGCCCCAGCATTTT.